This T cell receptor beta chain originates from a study of control samples from healthy donors and cancer patients. Using immunoSEQ multiplex PCR, the repertoire was profiled, and TCRdb retains in-frame clones only, with some absent. The sample shows some 100,000 clones, around 90% of them seen only once. A single count supports this clone. This CDR3 has 13 amino acids. Trimming left V 7 bases short and J 3 bases short, with 12 bases between. From germline, CDR1 is MDHEN and CDR2 SYDVKM. The sequence derives from a man younger than 45 in good health. Source material: blood. This chain joins TRBV28 and TRBJ1-2; D may be TRBD1 (5 bases). The CDR3 reads CASTPGPYYGYTF. CDR3 coding DNA: TGTGCCAGCACCCCGGGGCCATACTATGGCTACACCTTC.